The clone carrying this T cell receptor (beta chain) was picked up one time. Its specificity is not known. CDR1 and CDR2 from the germline V gene are SEHNR and FQNEAQ (reference sequence). V gave up 4 bases and J gave up 0 bases, with 12 bases separating them. The CDR3 loop spans 15 amino acids. Separate from the 666-subject first cohort, the roughly 110-subject validation cohort was the one that the donors belonged to. The source of the sample is a study of cytomegalovirus exposure and HLA in healthy donors. Study-wide results and limits: The listing of about 150 TCR beta chains classed them as cytomegalovirus-associated.

The method was immunoSEQ multiplex PCR; TCRdb's version includes in-frame clones alone and lacks a portion of them. This table has about 84,000 clones, under 95% appearing once. Sequencing was done on a sample of PBMCs. The V gene is TRBV7-9, the J gene TRBJ1-2; weak D call: TRBD1 (6 bases). This receptor was obtained from a man younger than 45 in good health and CMV-seronegative. The CDR3 is CASSSRQAANYGYTF. The DNA of the CDR3 is TGTGCCAGCAGCTCCCGACAGGCAGCTAACTATGGCTACACCTTC.